A single T cell receptor beta chain is shown here with its context. The CDR3 is made up of 14 amino acids. Between the trimmed V and J ends, which lost 4 bases and 4 bases, there was a span of 14 bases. The germline V gene has CDR1 SGDLS and CDR2 YYNGEE. The data stem from a study of blood T cell repertoires in COVID-19. Study as a whole: Specimens from acute and convalescent COVID-19 originated in the United States, Italy and Spain.

Sequencing used immunoSEQ multiplex PCR; TCRdb keeps in-frame clones, though not all of them. The sample has 250,000 to 300,000 clones, about 85% seen once. The rearrangement uses TRBV9 and TRBJ1-1; possible D gene TRBD1, 5 bases. The sequence came from a woman aged 45-65 years who had been exposed to COVID-19. The sequenced sample was PBMCs or T cells enriched from blood (not recorded which). The CDR3 is CASSFSGRGTEAFF. The CDR3, as DNA: TGTGCCAGCAGCTTTTCAGGTAGGGGCACTGAAGCTTTCTTT.